This T cell receptor (beta chain) stems from a study of CD8+ T cells in alopecia areata. Study results and limitations: The link between baseline CD8+ expansion and response remains uncertain with one nonresponder.

RNA was extracted and reverse transcribed into cDNA as the sequencing template. Method: immunoSEQ multiplex PCR; TCRdb's copy keeps in-frame clones and lacks some. This table has 150,000 to 200,000 clones, less than 80% appearing once. Concerning this clone: Its antigen is not identified.

Treatment of the sample: oral pan-JAK inhibitor, 5-10 mg twice daily. The CDR3 loop spans 15 amino acids. Germline assignment: CDR1 MNHNS and CDR2 SASEGT. Trimming took off 3 bases at V and 3 bases at J, with 12 bases between the two ends. The TCR sequence derives from a human donor with alopecia areata. The chain couples TRBV6-1 to TRBJ1-5; D ambiguous. Sequences were derived from CD4+ T cells sorted from blood, sampled at week 24, from a patient treated with tofacitinib. The CDR3 loop reads CASSEEQGNNQPQHF. For the CDR3, the DNA is TGTGCCAGCAGTGAGGAACAAGGTAACAATCAGCCCCAGCATTTT.